This TCR beta chain was sequenced for a study of blood T cell repertoires in COVID-19. Study in general: The United States, Italy and Spain supplied acute and convalescent COVID-19 samples. In each case, the material was cDNA or gDNA derived from T cells, B-cell-depleted T cells, or PBMCs.

This CDR3 is 14 amino acids long. The germline V gene has CDR1 MNHEY and CDR2 SVGAGI. The V and J ends lost 7 bases and 7 bases, in that order; junction bases with no gene match: 9. Authors' data handling: Amplification from reference gene primers served as the basis for estimated nucleated cell counts. The repertoire was sequenced with immunoSEQ multiplex PCR; TCRdb's copy has only in-frame clones and lacks some. V and J calls and clone size come straight from that table; D and trimming were deduced from the DNA. The sample has roughly 570,000 clones, 70% to 90% seen once; the top ten hold roughly 8%.

The source material was peripheral blood. This TCR was sampled from a woman between 50 and 59 years old with COVID-19, enrolled during active disease. The chain has TRBV6-5 and TRBJ2-5; 10 nucleotides agree with TRBD2. The CDR3 coding sequence is TGTGCCAGCAACCCAGCTAGCGGGGGCGGGACCCAGTACTTC. It specifies CASNPASGGGTQYF.